This entry lists 13 T cell receptor beta chains sequenced from one sample in a study of T cells in Graves' hyperthyroidism and ophthalmopathy. RNA transcripts provided the source from which TCR beta CDR3 regions were amplified. HTBI primers drove first-round RT-PCR of the TCR CDR3. TCRdb redid the calling of the multiplex PCR reads with MiXCR, one entry per CDR3 protein. Counted here are 700,000 to 950,000 distinct CDR3 sequences, 35% occurring once; the ten biggest clones make up around a third. The sequenced sample consisted of blood. The receptors stem from a woman aged 40 to 49 with Graves' hyperthyroidism.

In its sample, this clonotype was seen many times. The chain links TRBV19 to TRBJ1-1; D possibly corresponds to TRBD1 (6 bases). V dropped 3 bases and J dropped 6 bases, with 20 bases sitting between them. CDR3 length: 16 amino acids. Germline-derived CDR1 and CDR2 are LNHDA and SQIVND (reference sequence). The CDR3 nucleotides read TGTGCCAGTAGTATTCGACAGGACGGAGGTGGGGCTGAAGCTTTCTTT. Amino acid sequence: CASSIRQDGGGAEAFF.

To note about this clonotype: A much larger clone lies one base from this, so it may be a read error. The chain combines TRBV19 with TRBJ2-5, with D tentatively TRBD1 or TRBD2 (5 bases each). Matching the DNA end better, TRBJ2-1 makes the J call doubtful. CDR1 is LNHDA and CDR2 is SQIVND in the germline V gene (reference sequence). CDR3 length equals 14 residues. The DNA for the CDR3 is TGTGCCAGTAGTAACCTTGGACGTGCAGGGACCCAGTTCTTC. This gives the protein CASSNLGRAGTQFF.

As DNA, the CDR3 is TGCGCCAGCAGGCTCGGCCCCCGAGATACGCAGTATTTT. Protein: CASRLGPRDTQYF. The genes are TRBV10-2 and TRBJ2-3; D unresolved. Germline V gene sequence: CDR1 WSHSY, CDR2 SAAADI. Deletions cut 6 bases from V and 5 bases from J, with 12 bases between. The CDR3 has 13 amino acids.

This clonotype occurred a few times. The V gene is TRBV6-6, the J gene TRBJ2-2; TRBD1 matches 11 bases. J lost 4 bases, V lost 5 bases, and 3 bases had no gene match. Germline CDR1 is MNHNY and CDR2 is SVGAGI (reference sequence). The CDR3 totals 15 residues. This CDR3 is CASSGQGAGTGELFF. The CDR3, as DNA: TGTGCCAGCAGTGGACAGGGGGCCGGCACCGGGGAGCTGTTTTTT.

Ten or more counts support this clonotype. One end of the junction is discordant with germline, which a read error may explain. CDR3 nucleotide sequence: TGTGCCGTCGGGACAGGGGTGTACGGGCAGTACTTC. It translates to CAVGTGVYGQYF. The chain couples TRBV7-9 to TRBJ2-7; TRBD1 matches 10 bases. The germline gives CDR1 SEHNR, CDR2 FQNEAQ (reference sequence). This CDR3 comprises 12 residues.

This clonotype was seen at least ten times. The chain carries TRBV20-1 and TRBJ2-7; D remains ambiguous. CDR1 is DFQATT and CDR2 is SNEGSKA in the germline V gene (reference sequence). The length of the CDR3 is 16 residues. The V end lost 0 bases, the J end lost 5 bases, and 20 bases lay between the germline ends. The CDR3 coding sequence is TGCAGTGCTAGAGATCCCCTTGGTACGGGTCCCCACGAGCAGTACTTC. Encoded protein: CSARDPLGTGPHEQYF.

This clonotype appeared a few times. The genes are TRBV4-1 and TRBJ1-6; 9 positions agree with TRBD1. This CDR3 contains 16 residues. Germline V CDR1 and CDR2: MGHRA, YSYEKL. With V trimmed by 1 base and J by 9 bases, 7 bases remained unmatched. The CDR3 region has the DNA TGCGCCAGCAGCCAAGTTACTACAGGGGGCGGTTCACCCCTCCACTTT. Protein sequence: CASSQVTTGGGSPLHF.

The gene calls are TRBV6-5 and TRBJ2-2, with 10 bases matching TRBD2. Looked up from germline, CDR1 is MNHEY and CDR2 is SVGAGI. V was clipped by 5 bases and J by 0 bases; unmatched bases: 6. This CDR3 comprises 17 residues. The chain's CDR3 is CASSVLAGLANTGELFF. The DNA of the CDR3 is TGTGCCAGCAGTGTACTAGCGGGATTGGCGAACACCGGGGAGCTGTTTTTT.

In this sample, this clonotype turned up many times. V usage is TRBV15 and J usage is TRBJ1-1; TRBD1 matches 11 bases. V lost 5 bases to trimming and J lost 5 bases; unmatched junction nucleotides: 4. CDR3 length equals 14 residues. CDR1 and CDR2 from the germline V gene are LNHNV and YYDKDF (reference sequence). The CDR3 region is CATSQGQGGTEAFF. The CDR3 nucleotides read TGTGCCACCAGCCAGGGACAGGGGGGAACTGAAGCTTTCTTT.

Ten or more counts support this clonotype. V and J are TRBV24-1 and TRBJ2-5; D possibly corresponds to TRBD1 (6 bases). The V end lost 3 bases, the J end lost 5 bases, and 12 bases lay between the germline ends. The CDR3 has 14 amino acids. The germline V gene encodes CDR1 KGHDR and CDR2 SFDVKD. The CDR3 sequence is CATSDPTGLETQYF. CDR3 nucleotide sequence: TGTGCCACCAGTGATCCGACAGGTCTGGAGACCCAGTACTTC.

The J gene is TRBJ1-1, the V gene TRBV7-9; possible D gene TRBD1, 6 bases. With 1 base removed from V and 6 bases from J, the gap between germline ends came to 12 bases. The CDR3 has 14 residues. Germline assignment: CDR1 SEHNR and CDR2 FQNEAQ (reference sequence). The CDR3 DNA is TGTGCCAGCAGCTTAGTCGGCAGGGGTCCTGAAGCTTTCTTT. This gives the protein CASSLVGRGPEAFF. Combining the CDR3 with reference TRBV7-9 and TRBJ1-1 gives the whole variable domain DTGVSQNPRHKITKRGQNVTFRCDPISEHNRLYWYRQTLGQGPEFLTYFQNEAQLEKSRLLSDRFSAERPKGSFSTLEIQRTEQGDSAMYLCASSLVGRGPEAFFGQGTRLTVV.

The rearrangement links TRBV6-5 to TRBJ1-5; TRBD1 matches 7 bases. Germline assignment: CDR1 MNHEY and CDR2 SVGAGI. After removal of 6 bases from V and 4 bases from J, the junction contained 6 bases not matched to a gene. The CDR3 totals 14 residues. CDR3 region: CASSQTGFNQPQHF. In nucleotides, the CDR3 is TGTGCCAGCAGCCAGACAGGGTTTAATCAGCCCCAGCATTTT.

Comment on this clonotype: The junction differs from germline at one of its ends, possibly a read error. This rearrangement joins TRBV7-8 to TRBJ2-7, with a possible D match to TRBD1 (5 bases). The CDR3 loop spans 14 amino acids. The germline V gene encodes CDR1 SGHVS and CDR2 FQNEAQ. As DNA, the CDR3 is TGTGACAGCAGCCGCGACAGAGTTTCCTACGAGCAGTACTTC. Amino acid sequence: CDSSRDRVSYEQYF.